In its sample, the clone carrying this T cell receptor (beta chain) was seen many times. A single record per CDR3 protein comes from TCRdb applying MiXCR to the reads. The table lists just under 550,000 distinct CDR3 sequences, more than 25% of them singletons. The CDR3 contains 15 residues. The germline gives CDR1 SGHTA, CDR2 FQGNSA. V lost 1 base and J lost 5, with 14 bases in between. This record comes from a study of T cell repertoires in cytomegalovirus infection. This sequence originates from a human donor in good health (CMV status not recorded). Some clones in this sample may be carry-over from other donors' samples. Sequencing used PBMCs. The V call is TRBV7-2, the J call TRBJ1-1, with D perhaps matching TRBD1 (5 bases). The CDR3 nucleotides read TGTGCCAGCAGCTTAGTTGGGGGGTCTTGGACTGAAGCTTTCTTT. Amino acids: CASSLVGGSWTEAFF.